Listed below are T cell receptor beta chains from one sample, sequenced in a study of shared clonotypes between healthy human individuals. This table comes from immunoSEQ multiplex PCR, and its TCRdb copy is limited to in-frame clones, with some not included. The table lists roughly 2,500,000 clones, 90% to 95% of them singletons. Input material: naive CD4+ T cells from PBMCs. These TCRs come from a man younger than 35 in good health. Some clones in this sample may be carry-over from other donors' samples. CDR3s include the opening cysteine and the closing phenylalanine or tryptophan. The D gene is left open where the match is weak. The listing skips clone size in some rows; elsewhere it reads once, few, many or a size class.

NA	TRBV9	NA	TRBJ1-5	CASSVGGGGNQPQHF	TGTGCCAGCAGCGTTGGGGGCGGGGGCAATCAGCCCCAGCATTTT
NA	TRBV5-5	TRBD1	TRBJ1-3	CASSLGGRLGNTIYF	TGTGCCAGCAGCTTAGGGGGCAGGCTTGGAAACACCATATATTTT
NA	TRBV7-2	NA	TRBJ1-2	CASSFGTVNYGYTF	TGTGCCAGCAGCTTCGGGACGGTTAACTATGGCTACACCTTC
NA	TRBV28	NA	TRBJ2-5	CASRSARRGSQETQYF	TGTGCCAGCAGGTCCGCTAGAAGGGGTTCCCAAGAGACCCAGTACTTC
NA	TRBV7-2	TRBD2	TRBJ2-1	CASSLILAGDFELFF	TGTGCCAGCAGCCTGATACTAGCGGGGGACTTCGAGCTGTTCTTC
NA	TRBV19	TRBD1	TRBJ2-2	CASRPTGTGMTGELFF	TGTGCCAGTAGGCCCACCGGGACAGGGATGACCGGGGAGCTGTTTTTT
NA	TRBV7-9	NA	TRBJ1-3	CASSLAGANTIYF	TGTGCCAGCAGCTTAGCGGGGGCGAACACCATATATTTT
NA	TRBV5-5	NA	TRBJ2-7	CASSSQGYEQYF	TGTGCCAGCAGCTCACAGGGTTACGAGCAGTACTTC
NA	TRBV9	NA	TRBJ2-1	CASSVGPGDEQFF	TGTGCCAGCAGCGTAGGACCTGGAGATGAGCAGTTCTTC
NA	TRBV7-9	NA	TRBJ1-1	CASSFRVLVNTEAFF	TGTGCCAGCAGCTTCAGGGTACTCGTGAACACTGAAGCTTTCTTT
once	TRBV6-5	NA	TRBJ2-7	CASSYSEVGGYEQYF	TGTGCCAGCAGTTACTCGGAGGTGGGGGGCTACGAGCAGTACTTC
NA	TRBV6-5	NA	TRBJ2-7	CASSPPAPPWQYF	TGTGCCAGCTCCCCCCCAGCCCCTCCGTGGCAGTACTTC
once	TRBV7-2	TRBD2	TRBJ2-1	CASSFIAGHYNEQFF	TGTGCCAGCAGCTTCATAGCGGGGCACTACAATGAGCAGTTCTTC
NA	TRBV7-2	TRBD2	TRBJ2-7	CASSPARTRSLYEQYF	TGTGCCAGCAGCCCAGCAAGGACTAGGTCTCTCTACGAGCAGTACTTC
NA	TRBV7-9	NA	TRBJ2-1	CASSSMSGQGYNEQFF	TGTGCCAGCAGCTCCATGTCGGGACAAGGATACAATGAGCAGTTCTTC
NA	TRBV6-5	NA	TRBJ1-2	CASSQRQSYGYTF	TGTGCCAGCAGCCAAAGACAAAGCTATGGCTACACCTTC
NA	TRBV30	NA	TRBJ2-1	CACRGRGSSYNEQFF	TGTGCCTGCCGGGGGCGGGGCAGCTCCTACAATGAGCAGTTCTTC
NA	TRBV21-1	NA	TRBJ2-1	CASSKSWGQRSYNEQFF	TGTGCCAGCAGCAAGTCTTGGGGACAACGATCCTACAATGAGCAGTTCTTC
NA	TRBV6-5	NA	TRBJ1-1	CASSYRIGDPGAFF	TGTGCCAGCAGCTACCGGATAGGGGACCCGGGTGCTTTCTTT
NA	TRBV5-6	TRBD2	TRBJ2-1	CASSTTSGSYNEQFF	TGTGCCAGCAGTACGACTAGCGGCTCCTACAATGAGCAGTTCTTC
NA	TRBV28	NA	TRBJ1-2	CASSTGGLLYGYTF	TGTGCCAGCAGTACTGGGGGACTCCTCTATGGCTACACCTTC
NA	TRBV7-9	NA	TRBJ2-1	CASSQGTTGYNEQFF	TGTGCCAGCAGCCAGGGGACTACCGGCTACAATGAGCAGTTCTTC
NA	TRBV4-1	NA	TRBJ2-1	CASSQAPLGGISYNEQFF	TGCGCCAGCAGCCAAGCACCCCTTGGGGGTATATCCTACAATGAGCAGTTCTTC
NA	TRBV19	NA	TRBJ1-1	CASSINGKNTEAFF	TGTGCCAGTAGTATTAACGGCAAGAACACTGAAGCTTTCTTT
NA	TRBV7-3	TRBD2	TRBJ2-1	CASSIGGLADYNEQFF	TGTGCCAGCAGTATAGGGGGACTAGCGGATTACAATGAGCAGTTCTTC
NA	TRBV11-1	NA	TRBJ1-4	CASARGQGEKLFF	TGTGCCAGCGCCCGTGGGCAGGGTGAAAAACTGTTTTTT